The sequence of this TCR beta chain was determined in a study of cytomegalovirus exposure and HLA in healthy donors. The CDR3 extends over 13 amino acids. CDR1 and CDR2 from the germline V gene are MNHEY and SVGAGI. Trimming stripped 5 bases from V and 6 bases from J, with 13 bases between. Clones were read by immunoSEQ multiplex PCR, and TCRdb kept only the in-frame ones, dropping some. The table lists some 170,000 clones, 85% to 90% of them singletons. This sequence originates from a young woman in good health and CMV-seronegative. Sequencing was done on a sample of PBMCs. The chain employs TRBV6-5 and TRBJ1-1, with a weak D call TRBD1 (5 bases). The CDR3, as DNA: TGTGCCAGCAGTGGGGGAGGGGCTCCTGAAGCTTTCTTT. This encodes CASSGGGAPEAFF.